The 28 T cell receptor beta chains given below trace back to one sample, sequenced in a study of cytomegalovirus exposure and HLA in healthy donors. With 60 Vbeta and 13 Jbeta primers, the PCR was carried out. TCRdb's table, derived via immunoSEQ multiplex PCR, lists solely in-frame clones and lacks some. In the table there are more than 150,000 clones, approximately 79% of which are singletons. Material: PBMCs. Receptors were obtained from a woman aged 50 to 60 in good health and CMV-seropositive.

The chain recombines TRBV7-9 with TRBJ1-6, with D hard to call. Germline loops: CDR1 SEHNR, CDR2 FQNEAQ (reference sequence). The CDR3 has 12 amino acids. Trimming left V 5 bases short and J 8 bases short, with 7 bases between. CDR3 sequence (DNA): TGTGCCAGCAGCAGGGAGCATTCACCCCTCCACTTT. It yields the protein CASSREHSPLHF.

The chain joins TRBV7-9 to TRBJ2-7, with TRBD1 as a possible D gene (6 bases). V lost 3 bases and J lost 4, with 13 bases in between. The CDR3 length is 14 residues. CDR1 SEHNR and CDR2 FQNEAQ come from the germline V gene (reference sequence). The CDR3: CASSFDRPGYEQYF. As DNA, the CDR3 is TGTGCCAGCAGCTTCGACAGGCCGGGGTACGAGCAGTACTTC.

The chain uses TRBV6-6 and TRBJ1-1, with D unresolved. V was trimmed by 0 bases and J by 7 bases, leaving 15 bases between them. Per the germline V gene, CDR1 is MNHNY and CDR2 is SVGAGI (reference sequence). The CDR3 length is 15 residues. For the CDR3, the DNA is TGTGCCAGCAGTTACTCGAATTCGGGAAAAGGTGAAGCTTTCTTT. It is translated as CASSYSNSGKGEAFF.

CDR3: CASSGTGAGTEAFF. CDR3 coding DNA: TGTGCCAGCAGTGGGACAGGGGCGGGTACTGAAGCTTTCTTT. The chain couples TRBV7-9 to TRBJ1-1; 10 bases fit TRBD1. The CDR3 has 14 residues. Germline V gene lookup returns CDR1 SEHNR and CDR2 FQNEAQ (reference sequence). V shed 6 bases, J shed 5 bases, and the junction held 6 bases outside the gene matches.

The chain links TRBV11-2 to TRBJ2-7; D is perhaps TRBD2 (6 bases). V was shortened by 8 bases and J by 6 bases, with 14 bases between the two germline ends. This CDR3 region has 12 residues. Germline V gene lookup returns CDR1 SGHAT and CDR2 FQNNGV. DNA for the CDR3: TGTGCCAGCCGCGGGGCAGCGGTCGAGCAGTACTTC. It specifies CASRGAAVEQYF.

This clone showed up just once. The chain joins TRBV6-1 to TRBJ2-5, with 7 bases that match TRBD2. TRBJ2-7 matches the DNA end more closely, so the J call is doubtful. In germline, CDR1 is MNHNS, CDR2 SASEGT. This CDR3 contains 14 residues. The DNA of the CDR3 is TGTGCCAGCAGTGATATGGCGGGAGACGGCGAGCAGTACTTC. Its translation: CASSDMAGDGEQYF.

This clone has only one observation. J is TRBJ2-3 and V is TRBV4-3; 7 nucleotides line up with TRBD1. The V and J ends lost 3 bases and 6 bases, in that order; junction bases with no gene match: 6. Per the germline V gene, CDR1 is LGHNA and CDR2 is YSLEER. The CDR3 totals 14 residues. This CDR3 reads CASSQETGWDTQYF. In DNA form, the CDR3 reads TGCGCCAGCAGCCAGGAGACAGGGTGGGATACGCAGTATTTT.

This clone was counted only a few times. The chain is built from TRBV28 and TRBJ2-5; 11 nucleotides align to TRBD2. The ends lost 7 bases at V and 4 bases at J; junction bases unmatched: 11. The CDR3 consists of 16 residues. Per germline, CDR1 MDHEN and CDR2 SYDVKM. The CDR3 sequence: CASTQERLAGIETQYF. In DNA form, the CDR3 reads TGTGCCAGCACCCAGGAGCGACTAGCGGGGATAGAGACCCAGTACTTC.

This clone was seen once. The chain has TRBV6-5 and TRBJ1-6, with 7 bases matching TRBD1. Trimming removed 1 base from V and 7 bases from J; junction bases left unmatched: 1. The germline gives CDR1 MNHEY, CDR2 SVGAGI. The CDR3 totals 14 residues. The CDR3 coding sequence is TGTGCCAGCAGTTACTGGGACAGCAATTCACCCCTCCACTTT. Translation gives CASSYWDSNSPLHF.

The chain is built from TRBV7-6 and TRBJ2-1; D is perhaps TRBD2 (7 bases). The V end was cut by 5 bases, the J end by 1 base, with 12 bases between. The CDR3 is 15 residues long. CDR1 and CDR2 (germline): SGHVS, FNYEAQ. The CDR3 spells CASSPEGGSYNEQFF. The CDR3 DNA reads as TGTGCCAGCAGCCCCGAGGGGGGGTCCTACAATGAGCAGTTCTTC.

V usage is TRBV6-6 and J usage is TRBJ2-7, with D perhaps matching TRBD1 (6 bases). The germline gives CDR1 MNHNY, CDR2 SVGAGI (reference sequence). V was clipped by 4 bases and J by 2 bases, with 18 bases between them. This CDR3 has 16 amino acids. The DNA of the CDR3 is TGTGCCAGCAGTTCACCCCGTTACAGGGAGACCTACGAGCAGTACTTC. Its protein product is CASSSPRYRETYEQYF.

The rearrangement links TRBV27 to TRBJ1-3, with TRBD1 matching 8 bases. Germline V gene lookup returns CDR1 MNHEY and CDR2 SMNVEV (reference sequence). With 6 bases clipped from V and 4 bases from J, the junction kept 2 bases outside the gene matches. The CDR3 runs to 13 residues. The CDR3 bases are TGTGCCAGCAGGACAGGGGACGGAAACACCATATATTTT. Protein product: CASRTGDGNTIYF.

The genes are TRBV5-6 and TRBJ1-3; D remains unclear. The CDR3 sequence is 13 residues long. Between the trimmed V and J ends, which lost 2 bases and 4 bases, there was a span of 7 bases. Germline V gives CDR1 SGHDT, CDR2 YYEEEE. Written as DNA, the CDR3 is TGTGCCAGCAGCTTTGCGTCGGGAAACACCATATATTTT. Encoded protein: CASSFASGNTIYF. Using reference TRBV5-6 and TRBJ1-3 for the parts outside the CDR3, the full variable domain is DAGVTQSPTHLIKTRGQQVTLRCSPKSGHDTVSWYQQALGQGPQFIFQYYEEEERQRGNFPDRFSGHQFPNYSSELNVNALLLGDSALYLCASSFASGNTIYFGEGSWLTVV.

The chain links TRBV4-2 to TRBJ2-2; 7 positions agree with TRBD2. Germline V lookup: CDR1 LGHNA, CDR2 YNFKEQ. Trimming removed 1 base from V and 0 bases from J; junction bases left unmatched: 2. The CDR3 has 16 amino acids. CDR3 nucleotides: TGTGCCAGCAGCCAAGGCGGGGGAACGAACACCGGGGAGCTGTTTTTT. As protein: CASSQGGGTNTGELFF.

The chain recombines TRBV5-1 with TRBJ2-2; 11 positions match TRBD2. V lost 3 bases and J lost 5; bases outside the gene matches: 9. Germline CDR1 and CDR2: SGHRS and YFSETQ. The CDR3 is 17 amino acids. Here the CDR3 reads CASSSTSGVLSTGELFF. CDR3 nucleotide sequence: TGCGCCAGCAGCTCGACTAGCGGGGTTTTAAGTACCGGGGAGCTGTTTTTT.

The V gene is TRBV5-6, the J gene TRBJ2-7, with a weak D call TRBD1 (6 bases). The V gene's germline CDR1 is SGHDT and CDR2 YYEEEE. The length of the CDR3 is 16 residues. V dropped 0 bases and J dropped 2 bases, with 15 bases sitting between them. CDR3 region: CASSLAGTPLTYEQYF. DNA for the CDR3: TGTGCCAGCAGCTTGGCGGGGACACCACTTACCTACGAGCAGTACTTC.

The chain joins TRBV7-9 to TRBJ1-6; 9 nucleotides align to TRBD1. Germline CDR1 and CDR2: SEHNR and FQNEAQ (reference sequence). V lost 7 bases, J lost 9 bases, and 10 bases stayed unmatched. The CDR3 covers 15 residues. CDR3 sequence reads: CASTTAKGQGSPLHF. CDR3 nucleotide sequence: TGTGCCAGCACCACGGCCAAGGGACAGGGTTCACCCCTCCACTTT. Full variable domain (outside the CDR3, taken from reference TRBV7-9 and TRBJ1-6): DTGVSQNPRHKITKRGQNVTFRCDPISEHNRLYWYRQTLGQGPEFLTYFQNEAQLEKSRLLSDRFSAERPKGSFSTLEIQRTEQGDSAMYLCASTTAKGQGSPLHFGNGTRLTVT.

This sequence joins TRBV7-9 and TRBJ1-1, with D possibly matching TRBD1 (6 bases). Looked up from germline, CDR1 is SEHNR and CDR2 is FQNEAQ (reference sequence). V dropped 5 bases and J dropped 1 base, with 11 bases sitting between them. This CDR3 contains 14 residues. For the CDR3, the DNA is TGTGCCAGCAGCCCCCAGACAGGGAACACTGAAGCTTTCTTT. Its protein is CASSPQTGNTEAFF.

This clone was counted only a few times. CDR3 nucleotides: TGTGCCAGCAGCTCAGACTCAGCCGGGGAGCAGTACTTC. This translates into CASSSDSAGEQYF. The chain joins TRBV5-4 to TRBJ2-7, with unresolved D. CDR1 and CDR2 from the germline V gene are SGHNT and YYREEE (reference sequence). V was shortened by 3 bases and J by 7 bases, with 14 bases between the two germline ends. The CDR3 covers 13 residues.

This rearrangement joins TRBV6-6 to TRBJ2-3; 7 bases match TRBD2. J gave up 1 base and V 4 bases, and 8 bases lay outside the gene matches. Germline V lookup: CDR1 MNHNY, CDR2 SVGAGI (reference sequence). This CDR3 comprises 16 residues. The CDR3 DNA reads as TGTGCCAGCAGTTGGGGGGGGGAGTCCCGCACAGATACGCAGTATTTT. This codes for CASSWGGESRTDTQYF.

The chain couples TRBV5-4 to TRBJ1-3; 8 positions match TRBD1. The length of the CDR3 is 15 residues. V lost 0 bases and J lost 4; bases outside the gene matches: 3. Germline V gene data show CDR1 as SGHNT and CDR2 as YYREEE (reference sequence). The CDR3 coding sequence is TGTGCCAGCAGCTTGGGCAGGGGGCTGGGAAACACCATATATTTT. This translates into CASSLGRGLGNTIYF.

The chain employs TRBV6-1 and TRBJ2-2; D remains unclear. The CDR3 is 14 amino acids. Trimming shortened V by 4 bases and J by 0 bases, and 6 bases separated the two germline ends. CDR1 is MNHNS, CDR2 SASEGT, per germline. In nucleotides, the CDR3 is TGTGCCAGCAGTGGCGGCTCGAACACCGGGGAGCTGTTTTTT. Amino acids: CASSGGSNTGELFF.

V usage is TRBV4-3 and J usage is TRBJ2-1, with 10 bases lining up with TRBD1. Per the germline V gene, CDR1 is LGHNA and CDR2 is YSLEER. This CDR3 has 14 residues. V shed 4 bases and J 15 bases; nucleotides not matched to a gene: 12. The CDR3 sequence is CASSLWPGGQGLFF. CDR3 DNA sequence: TGCGCCAGCAGCCTTTGGCCCGGGGGACAGGGGTTGTTCTTC.

This rearrangement joins TRBV9 to TRBJ1-5; no firm D call. The CDR3 is 17 amino acids. V was clipped by 9 bases and J by 0 bases, with 22 bases between them. The germline CDR1 and CDR2 sequences are SGDLS and YYNGEE. The CDR3 coding sequence is TGTGCCAACAGATATAAACAGAAAACTTATAGCAATCAGCCCCAGCATTTT. Protein: CANRYKQKTYSNQPQHF. The complete variable domain, with remaining parts taken from reference TRBV9 and TRBJ1-5, reads DSGVTQTPKHLITATGQRVTLRCSPRSGDLSVYWYQQSLDQGLQFLIQYYNGEERAKGNILERFSAQQFPDLHSELNLSSLELGDSALYFCANRYKQKTYSNQPQHFGDGTRLSIL.

The CDR3 DNA sequence: TGTGCCAGCAGCCCTGGGGGGGCAGGTCAGGTTACCTCTGGCTACACCTTC. Translation: CASSPGGAGQVTSGYTF. The chain employs TRBV7-9 and TRBJ1-2; D possibly corresponds to TRBD1 (6 bases). Germline CDR1 is SEHNR and CDR2 is FQNEAQ (reference sequence). This CDR3 is built from 17 residues. Trimming removed 5 bases from V and 7 bases from J, with 26 bases in between.

The chain carries TRBV7-8 and TRBJ2-7, with D possibly TRBD2 on 6 matching bases. The CDR3 has 14 residues. Germline loops: CDR1 SGHVS, CDR2 FQNEAQ. V was trimmed by 1 base and J by 4 bases, leaving 11 bases between them. The CDR3 DNA follows: TGTGCCAGCAGCTTAGGGGATAGCGGTTACGAGCAGTACTTC. It is translated as CASSLGDSGYEQYF.

This chain joins TRBV4-3 and TRBJ2-2; D uncertain. Germline V gives CDR1 LGHNA, CDR2 YSLEER. There are 12 residues in the CDR3. V gave up 3 bases and J gave up 6 bases, with 5 bases separating them. CDR3 DNA: TGCGCCAGCAGCCACCCTTCCGGGGAGCTGTTTTTT. Translating it yields CASSHPSGELFF.

V and J are TRBV5-1 and TRBJ2-5, with TRBD1 matching 9 bases. The CDR3 runs to 16 residues. V lost 2 bases, J lost 4 bases, and 9 bases stayed unmatched. Germline assignment: CDR1 SGHRS and CDR2 YFSETQ. CDR3 DNA: TGCGCCAGCAGCTTAAAGGGACAGGGAGGTAGAGAGACCCAGTACTTC. Translating it yields CASSLKGQGGRETQYF.